This T cell receptor (beta chain) was obtained from a study of OX40 agonist ivuxolimab in advanced cancers. TCRdb's copy holds only in-frame clones and misses some; the assay was immunoSEQ multiplex PCR. Of tens of thousands of clones listed, more than 75% are singletons. Germline-derived CDR1 and CDR2 are MNHEY and SMNVEV (reference sequence). Trimming left V 3 bases short and J 3 bases short, with 8 bases between. CDR3 length: 14 amino acids. V is TRBV27 and J is TRBJ2-2; no firm D call. Source: CD4+ or CD8+ T cells sorted from blood, taken in a trial of the OX40 agonist ivuxolimab. The receptor was isolated from an adult with an advanced solid tumor such as melanoma, head and neck, liver or kidney cancer. The CDR3 region is CASSFIRDTGELFF. The DNA for the CDR3 is TGTGCCAGCAGTTTTATTCGAGACACCGGGGAGCTGTTTTTT.